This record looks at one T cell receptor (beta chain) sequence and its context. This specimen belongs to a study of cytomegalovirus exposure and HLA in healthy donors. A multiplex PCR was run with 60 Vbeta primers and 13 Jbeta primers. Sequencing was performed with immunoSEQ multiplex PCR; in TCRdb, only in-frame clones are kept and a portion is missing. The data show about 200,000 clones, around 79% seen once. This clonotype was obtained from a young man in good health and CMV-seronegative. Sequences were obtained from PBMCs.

The CDR3 spells CASSSRLAGDGGSQYF. The CDR3 nucleotides are TGTGCCAGTAGTTCGCGCCTAGCGGGAGACGGTGGTTCGCAGTATTTT. The chain has TRBV19 and TRBJ2-3; TRBD2 aligns across 10 bases. CDR1 is LNHDA and CDR2 is SQIVND in the germline V gene (reference sequence). CDR3 length equals 16 residues. V lost 5 bases, J lost 10 bases, and 15 bases stayed unmatched. The variable domain in full, completed from reference TRBV19 and TRBJ2-3, reads DGGITQSPKYLFRKEGQNVTLSCEQNLNHDAMYWYRQDPGQGLRLIYYSQIVNDFQKGDIAEGYSVSREKKESFPLTVTSAQKNPTAFYLCASSSRLAGDGGSQYFGPGTRLTVL.